The 29 T cell receptor beta chains in this list originate from one sample, sequenced in a study of tumor-infiltrating lymphocytes in oesophageal squamous cell carcinoma. TCRdb fed the PCR reads into MiXCR, producing one record per CDR3 protein. The table shows over 20,000 distinct CDR3 sequences, with approximately 35% occurring only once. Material for sequencing was esophageal tumor tissue. The receptors come from a female donor with esophageal squamous cell carcinoma.

The V and J genes are TRBV7-2 and TRBJ2-5; TRBD2 might be the D (5 bases). The DNA end is more similar to TRBJ2-1, so the J call may be wrong. The CDR3 has 14 residues. The germline V gene has CDR1 SGHTA and CDR2 FQGNSA. The CDR3 bases are TGTGCCAGCAGCTTAGGCCCGGTTGGGGAGACCCAGTTCTTC. It yields the protein CASSLGPVGETQFF.

The gene calls are TRBV5-4 and TRBJ2-1, with 8 bases fitting TRBD1. The J call is doubtful: the DNA matches TRBJ2-7 better. Germline CDR1 SGHNT, CDR2 YYREEE (reference sequence). CDR3 length: 14 residues. The CDR3 coding sequence is TGTGCCAGCAGCTCATCGGGACAGGCCTACGAGCAGTACTTC. Encoded protein: CASSSSGQAYEQYF.

This clonotype was seen a few times. This is likely a read error, given that the CDR3 carries no conserved phenylalanine or tryptophan at its end. The DNA is omitted, as the CDR3 cannot be located on it reliably, and the CDR3 follows TCRdb's listing. The chain's CDR3 is CASSYSQPGGNYGYTFGS. The chain recombines TRBV6-5 with TRBJ2-7; TRBD1 reflects the table's D call only, with no check against the DNA. Germline lookup yields CDR1 MNHEY and CDR2 SVGAGI. The CDR3 totals 18 residues, both ends included.

This clonotype was found many times. The CDR3 sequence: CASSQDDINYEQYF. DNA of the CDR3: TGTGCCAGCAGCCAAGATGATATCAACTACGAGCAGTACTTC. The rearrangement joins TRBV14 to TRBJ2-7, with no clear D. Germline CDR1 and CDR2: SGHDN and FVKESK. The V gene lost 0 bases and the J gene lost 3 bases, with 9 bases spanning the gap. The CDR3 contains 14 residues.

This clonotype has only a few counts. The rearrangement links TRBV7-2 to TRBJ2-5, with 7 nucleotides matching TRBD1. The assigned J gene may be wrong: the sequence end matches TRBJ2-7 better. Germline assignment: CDR1 SGHTA and CDR2 FQGNSA. This CDR3 is 15 amino acids long. CDR3 DNA: TGTGCCAGCGCCCAACAGGGGCCCCTAACCTACGAGCAGTACTTC. Protein product: CASAQQGPLTYEQYF.

This clonotype was found many times. The rearrangement joins TRBV6-1 to TRBJ1-2; no clear D. CDR1 and CDR2 (germline): MNHNS, SASEGT. V shed 1 base and J shed 7 bases, with 10 bases lying between them. The CDR3 runs to 13 residues. CDR3 DNA: TGTGCCAGCAGTGAAGGGGGTGGTAGTGGCTACACCTTC. As protein: CASSEGGGSGYTF.

Concerning this clonotype: A much larger clone differs from this one at a single base, so this may be a read error. The genes are TRBV4-1 and TRBJ2-3, with 9 nucleotides matching TRBD1. Germline lookup yields CDR1 MGHRA and CDR2 YSYEKL. The CDR3 runs 16 residues. With V trimmed by 4 bases and J by 14 bases, 19 bases remained unmatched. CDR3 amino acids: CASSLIQGAGTGELYF. In DNA, the CDR3 is TGCGCCAGCAGCCTAATACAGGGGGCAGGAACCGGGGAGCTGTATTTT.

This clonotype was recorded many times. V gene TRBV28 combines with J gene TRBJ2-2, with 9 bases aligning to TRBD2. V was clipped by 8 bases and J by 4 bases; unmatched bases: 11. The CDR3 has 16 amino acids. Germline CDR1 reads MDHEN; CDR2 reads SYDVKM. CDR3 loop: CASQRAGGPITGELFF. The CDR3 coding sequence is TGTGCCAGCCAAAGGGCGGGAGGGCCTATCACCGGGGAGCTGTTTTTT.

The chain combines TRBV19 with TRBJ1-1; 10 nucleotides match TRBD1. The J call is in doubt because the DNA end fits TRBJ2-2 better. The CDR3 covers 16 residues. Germline V gene data show CDR1 as LNHDA and CDR2 as SQIVND (reference sequence). The CDR3 here is CASSTTGGAVTGELFF. The CDR3 coding sequence is TGTGCCAGTAGTACGACAGGGGGCGCGGTCACCGGGGAGCTGTTTTTT.

This clonotype is classed as medium-sized. V and J are TRBV28 and TRBJ1-4, with D unclear. The V gene's germline CDR1 is MDHEN and CDR2 SYDVKM. This CDR3 is 14 amino acids long. The V end was cut by 3 bases, the J end by 5 bases, with 10 bases between. The CDR3: CASSLVGRNEKLFF. CDR3 DNA: TGTGCCAGCAGTTTGGTCGGAAGGAATGAAAAACTGTTTTTT.

The rearrangement uses TRBV7-2 and TRBJ2-1, with 12 bases identical to TRBD2. V lost 3 bases, J lost 6 bases, and 9 bases stayed unmatched. The CDR3 is 17 amino acids. Germline values: CDR1 SGHTA, CDR2 FQGNSA. The CDR3 sequence is CASSFLTSGRGSNEQFF. CDR3 DNA sequence: TGTGCCAGCAGCTTTCTGACTAGCGGGAGAGGGAGCAATGAGCAGTTCTTC.

This clonotype ranks as medium-sized. The DNA for the CDR3 is TGTGCCAGCAGCCTGACAGCGTATAGCAATCAGCCCCAGCATTTT. Amino acid sequence: CASSLTAYSNQPQHF. The V gene is TRBV7-2, the J gene TRBJ1-5, with D maybe TRBD1 (5 bases). This CDR3 is built from 15 residues. Germline CDR1 and CDR2: SGHTA and FQGNSA. Trimming stripped 5 bases from V and 0 bases from J, with 11 bases between.

A remark on this clonotype: No conserved phenylalanine or tryptophan ends this CDR3, so it is likely a read error. The limits of the CDR3 on the DNA are not certain, so only TCRdb's listed CDR3 is given. CDR3 amino acids: CASRQDRGYGYTFGS. This sequence joins TRBV27 and TRBJ2-5; the DNA was not used to check the table's D call, TRBD1. The CDR3 region is 15 residues in length, termini included. CDR1 and CDR2 from the germline V gene are MNHEY and SMNVEV (reference sequence).

The chain is built from TRBV7-2 and TRBJ2-5, with D perhaps matching TRBD1 (6 bases). TRBJ2-7 explains the end of the DNA better; the J call may be wrong. The CDR3 covers 15 residues. Germline CDR1 reads SGHTA; CDR2 reads FQGNSA. DNA for the CDR3: TGTGCCAGCAGCTTAGGCCGTAACAGGGTCCTCGAGCAGTACTTC. It specifies CASSLGRNRVLEQYF.

The sample holds a few counts of this clonotype. The genes are TRBV20-1 and TRBJ1-6; 8 nucleotides align to TRBD1. The V and J ends lost 1 base and 6 bases, in that order; junction bases with no gene match: 2. The germline V gene has CDR1 DFQATT and CDR2 SNEGSKA (reference sequence). CDR3 length: 14 residues. The CDR3: CSARVGQGNSPLHF. As DNA, the CDR3 is TGCAGTGCTAGAGTCGGACAGGGTAATTCACCCCTCCACTTT.

As for this clonotype: A read error may produce the germline difference seen at one junction end. The chain has TRBV12-3 or TRBV12-4 and TRBJ1-2; unclear D gene. The CDR3 has 12 amino acids. This CDR3 is CASSPQDRGGAF. The CDR3, as DNA: TGTGCCAGCAGTCCACAAGATCGAGGAGGCGCCTTC.

This clonotype is medium-sized in the sample. The chain carries TRBV12-3 or TRBV12-4 and TRBJ2-5, with D hard to call. CDR3 size: 13 residues. Trimming removed 7 bases from V and 4 bases from J, with 13 bases in between. CDR3 amino acids: CASMRFLGETQYF. The DNA of the CDR3 is TGTGCCAGCATGCGGTTCTTAGGAGAGACCCAGTACTTC.

This clonotype came up a few times. In this CDR3 the conserved last residue, phenylalanine or tryptophan, is missing, so a read error is likely. The DNA is left out, because the CDR3 cannot be placed on it with certainty; the CDR3 is given as TCRdb lists it. The chain is built from TRBV6-6 and TRBJ2-7; the table's D call TRBD2 went unverified against the DNA. The CDR3 spans 15 residues, counting both ends. The germline V gene has CDR1 MNHNY and CDR2 SVGAGI (reference sequence). The CDR3 sequence is CASSYSTDYGYTFGS.

This clonotype was detected a few times. This chain joins TRBV28 and TRBJ2-3, with D possibly TRBD1 on 6 matching bases. The CDR3 has 14 residues. Germline V CDR1 and CDR2: MDHEN, SYDVKM. Trimming removed 5 bases at V and 2 bases at J, with 11 bases between. The chain's CDR3 is CASSRGTHTDTQYF. In DNA, the CDR3 is TGTGCCAGCAGTAGGGGGACCCACACAGATACGCAGTATTTT.

In its sample, this clonotype was seen many times. A read error may explain this, as a much larger clone is one base away. The gene calls are TRBV24-1 and TRBJ2-1; D may correspond to TRBD1 or TRBD2 (6 bases each). The DNA end is a closer match to TRBJ2-7, so the J assignment may be wrong. The germline V gene has CDR1 KGHDR and CDR2 SFDVKD. This CDR3 region has 14 residues. CDR3 DNA sequence: TGTGCCACCAGCCCCGGGGGCTCGTACAATGAGCAGTACTTC. It yields the protein CATSPGGSYNEQYF.

This clonotype was picked up a small number of times. The chain employs TRBV2 and TRBJ2-3, with 9 bases that match TRBD1. The V and J ends lost 4 bases and 0 bases, in that order; junction bases with no gene match: 5. Germline assignment: CDR1 SNHLY and CDR2 FYNNEI. This CDR3 has 16 residues. The CDR3 DNA sequence: TGTGCCAGCAGTGGGGGACAGGGCAGAAGCACAGATACGCAGTATTTT. Protein sequence: CASSGGQGRSTDTQYF. Full variable domain (missing parts from reference TRBV2 and TRBJ2-3): EPEVTQTPSHQVTQMGQEVILRCVPISNHLYFYWYRQILGQKVEFLVSFYNNEISEKSEIFDDQFSVERPDGSNFTLKIRSTKLEDSAMYFCASSGGQGRSTDTQYFGPGTRLTVL.

The rearrangement joins TRBV2 to TRBJ1-1; D is uncertain. The CDR3 is made up of 19 amino acids. The germline gives CDR1 SNHLY, CDR2 FYNNEI. The V end lost 4 bases, the J end lost 0 bases, and 24 bases lay between the germline ends. The CDR3 DNA reads as TGTGCCAGCAGTGTACCCACGGGAACCGCCGATCCAATGAACACTGAAGCTTTCTTT. This translates into CASSVPTGTADPMNTEAFF.

Remarks on this clonotype: A read error may be the cause here, since a much bigger clone is one base away. The chain combines TRBV5-8 with TRBJ2-7; tentatively, D is TRBD2 (7 bases). With 3 bases removed from V and 7 bases from J, the gap between germline ends came to 20 bases. The CDR3 length is 15 residues. The V gene's germline CDR1 is SGHTS and CDR2 YDEGEE. Here the CDR3 DNA reads TGTGCCAGCAGCTCCTGGGGGGGCCCAAGGGATGAGCAGTACTTC. The encoded protein is CASSSWGGPRDEQYF.

By share, this clonotype counts as medium-sized. CDR3 sequence (DNA): TGTGCCAGCAGCTCCGCGATACCCTACGAGCAGTACTTC. This encodes CASSSAIPYEQYF. This chain connects TRBV7-2 to TRBJ2-7; unclear D gene. Trimming cost V 4 bases and J 2 bases, with 9 bases left between them. Germline V lookup: CDR1 SGHTA, CDR2 FQGNSA. This CDR3 has 13 amino acids.

Points on this clonotype: At one boundary the junction diverges from the germline segment, which might be a read error. The chain links TRBV7-6 to TRBJ1-4; no firm D call. Germline CDR1 reads SGHVS; CDR2 reads FNYEAQ. The CDR3 has 16 residues. The CDR3 protein is CASSLGTDATKEKLFF. CDR3 nucleotide sequence: TGTGCCAGCAGCTTAGGGACGGATGCAACTAAAGAAAAACTGTTTTTT.

Many counts were recorded for this clonotype. The V gene is TRBV6-1, the J gene TRBJ1-5, with 7 bases that match TRBD1. The V gene end was trimmed by 6 bases and the J gene end by 0 bases; junction bases not matched to a gene: 5. The CDR3 has 15 residues. CDR1 and CDR2 (germline): MNHNS, SASEGT. The CDR3 region is CASSTTGVSNQPQHF. The CDR3 nucleotides are TGTGCCAGCAGCACCACAGGGGTTAGCAATCAGCCCCAGCATTTT.

Comment on this clonotype: This likely comes from a read error, as the CDR3 has no conserved phenylalanine or tryptophan at its end. The limits of the CDR3 on the DNA are not certain, so only TCRdb's listed CDR3 is given. The chain carries TRBV6-6 and TRBJ2-3; TRBD2 is the table's D call and was not checked against the DNA. Germline assignment: CDR1 MNHNY and CDR2 SVGAGI (reference sequence). The CDR3 comprises 12 residues, both ends counted. The CDR3 protein is CASSLYEQYFGP.

The chain has TRBV2 and TRBJ1-1; TRBD1 matches 9 bases. V shed 6 bases and J 3 bases; nucleotides not matched to a gene: 11. Germline loops: CDR1 SNHLY, CDR2 FYNNEI. This CDR3 has 16 residues. The CDR3 nucleotides are TGTGCCAGCAGAAGGGGGGACAGGGTCATCGACACTGAAGCTTTCTTT. Protein sequence: CASRRGDRVIDTEAFF. Combining the CDR3 with reference TRBV2 and TRBJ1-1 gives the whole variable domain EPEVTQTPSHQVTQMGQEVILRCVPISNHLYFYWYRQILGQKVEFLVSFYNNEISEKSEIFDDQFSVERPDGSNFTLKIRSTKLEDSAMYFCASRRGDRVIDTEAFFGQGTRLTVV.

J is TRBJ2-7 and V is TRBV7-2; TRBD2 matches at 15 bases. This CDR3 region has 17 residues. With V trimmed by 2 bases and J by 6 bases, 8 bases remained unmatched. Per germline, CDR1 SGHTA and CDR2 FQGNSA. CDR3 sequence (DNA): TGTGCCAGCAGCTTACCAGGACTAGCGGGAGGGCCGGGCGAGCAGTACTTC. Translated, it gives CASSLPGLAGGPGEQYF.